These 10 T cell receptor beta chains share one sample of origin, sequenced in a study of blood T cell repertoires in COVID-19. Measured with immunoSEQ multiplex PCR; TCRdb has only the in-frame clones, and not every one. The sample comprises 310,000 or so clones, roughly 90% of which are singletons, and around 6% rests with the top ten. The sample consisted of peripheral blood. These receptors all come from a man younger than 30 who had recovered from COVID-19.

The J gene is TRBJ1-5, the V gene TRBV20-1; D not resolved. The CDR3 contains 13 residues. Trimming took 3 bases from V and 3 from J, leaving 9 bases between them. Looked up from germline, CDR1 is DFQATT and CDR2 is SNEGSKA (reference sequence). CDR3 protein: CSASGTVNQPQHF. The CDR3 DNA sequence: TGCAGTGCTAGTGGCACAGTCAATCAGCCCCAGCATTTT.

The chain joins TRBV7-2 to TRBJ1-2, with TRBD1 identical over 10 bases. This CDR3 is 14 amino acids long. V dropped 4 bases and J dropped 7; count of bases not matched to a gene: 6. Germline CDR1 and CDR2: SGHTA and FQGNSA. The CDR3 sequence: CASSSTGGVSGYTF. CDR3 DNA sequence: TGTGCCAGCAGCTCGACAGGGGGCGTAAGTGGCTACACCTTC.

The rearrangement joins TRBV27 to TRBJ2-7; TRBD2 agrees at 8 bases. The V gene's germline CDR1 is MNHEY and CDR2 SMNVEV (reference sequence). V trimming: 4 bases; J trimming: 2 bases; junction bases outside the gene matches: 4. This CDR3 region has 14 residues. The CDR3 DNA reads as TGTGCCAGCAGTTCCGGACTAGCCGCCTACGAGCAGTACTTC. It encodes CASSSGLAAYEQYF.

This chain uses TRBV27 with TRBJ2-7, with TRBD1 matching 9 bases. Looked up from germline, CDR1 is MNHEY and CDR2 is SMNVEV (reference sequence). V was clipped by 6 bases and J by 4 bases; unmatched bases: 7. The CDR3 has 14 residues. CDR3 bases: TGTGCCAGCAGCGAGGGGACAGGGTGGTACGAGCAGTACTTC. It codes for CASSEGTGWYEQYF.

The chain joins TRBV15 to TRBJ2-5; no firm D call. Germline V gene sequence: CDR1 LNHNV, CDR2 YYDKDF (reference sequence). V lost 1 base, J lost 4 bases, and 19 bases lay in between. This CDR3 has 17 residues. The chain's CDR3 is CATSRVGLGSKRETQYF. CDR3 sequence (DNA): TGTGCCACCAGCAGAGTCGGTTTGGGCAGCAAACGAGAGACCCAGTACTTC.

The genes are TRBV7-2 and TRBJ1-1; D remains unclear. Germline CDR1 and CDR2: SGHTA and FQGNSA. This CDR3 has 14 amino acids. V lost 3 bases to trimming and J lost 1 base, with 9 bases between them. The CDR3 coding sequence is TGTGCCAGCAGCTTTGGACTGACGAACACTGAAGCTTTCTTT. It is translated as CASSFGLTNTEAFF.

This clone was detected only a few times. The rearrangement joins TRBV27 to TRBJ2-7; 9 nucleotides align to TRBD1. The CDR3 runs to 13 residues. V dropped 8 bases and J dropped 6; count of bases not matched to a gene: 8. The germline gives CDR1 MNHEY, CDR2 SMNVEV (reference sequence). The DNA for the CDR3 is TGTGCCAGCTGGGGACAGGGACTAAGCGAGCAGTACTTC. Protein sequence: CASWGQGLSEQYF.

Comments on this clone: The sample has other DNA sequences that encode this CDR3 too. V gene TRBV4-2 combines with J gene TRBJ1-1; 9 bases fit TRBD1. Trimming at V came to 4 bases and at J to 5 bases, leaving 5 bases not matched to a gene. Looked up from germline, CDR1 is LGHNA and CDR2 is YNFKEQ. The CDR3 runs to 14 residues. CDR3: CASSRGQGNTEAFF. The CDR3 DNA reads TGTGCCAGCAGCCGGGGACAGGGAAATACTGAAGCTTTCTTT.

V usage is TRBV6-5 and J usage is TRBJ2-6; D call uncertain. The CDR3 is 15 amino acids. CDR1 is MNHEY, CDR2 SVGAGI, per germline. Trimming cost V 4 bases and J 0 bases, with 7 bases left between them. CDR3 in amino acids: CASSLQSSGANVLTF. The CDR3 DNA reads TGTGCCAGCAGTTTACAGAGCTCTGGGGCCAACGTCCTGACTTTC.

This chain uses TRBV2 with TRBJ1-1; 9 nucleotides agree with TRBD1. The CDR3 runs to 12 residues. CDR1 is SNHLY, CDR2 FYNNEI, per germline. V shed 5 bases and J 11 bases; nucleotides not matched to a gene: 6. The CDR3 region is CASSWTGDDAFF. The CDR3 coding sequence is TGTGCCAGCAGTTGGACAGGGGATGACGCTTTCTTT.